The rows below give T cell receptor beta chains drawn from one sample of a study of shared clonotypes between healthy human individuals. Measured with immunoSEQ multiplex PCR; TCRdb has only the in-frame clones, and not every one. Of hundreds of thousands of clones listed, around 70% are singletons. Sequencing was carried out using memory CD4+ T cells sorted from blood. The receptors were gathered from a man in his thirties or forties in good health. Both conserved end residues are part of each CDR3. Fields, in order: clone size, J gene, D gene, V gene, CDR3 DNA, CDR3 protein. D genes are given only for firm matches. Size values are once, few and many counts, or a class for expanded clones, and some rows have none.

clone_size: .; j_call: TRBJ2-5; d_call: .; v_call: TRBV15; cdr3_nt: TGTGCCACCAGCAGAGTGAACAATCAGGGAAGCCTCGGGACCCAGTACTTC; cdr3_aa: CATSRVNNQGSLGTQYF
clone_size: .; j_call: TRBJ2-1; d_call: TRBD2; v_call: TRBV14; cdr3_nt: TGTGCCAGCAGCCTTCGGACTAGCGGGCGGTACAATGAGCAGTTCTTC; cdr3_aa: CASSLRTSGRYNEQFF
clone_size: .; j_call: TRBJ1-4; d_call: .; v_call: TRBV29-1; cdr3_nt: TGCAGCGCAGGAACAGGATCAACTAATGAAAAACTGTTTTTT; cdr3_aa: CSAGTGSTNEKLFF
clone_size: .; j_call: TRBJ2-7; d_call: TRBD2; v_call: TRBV15; cdr3_nt: TGTGCCACCAGCAGAGAGACCGGACTAGGTTCCGTGGTGCAGTACTTC; cdr3_aa: CATSRETGLGSVVQYF
clone_size: .; j_call: TRBJ2-7; d_call: .; v_call: TRBV5-4; cdr3_nt: TGTGCCAGCAGCCTGTCGTCTTACGAGCAGTACTTC; cdr3_aa: CASSLSSYEQYF
clone_size: .; j_call: TRBJ2-5; d_call: .; v_call: TRBV21-1; cdr3_nt: TGTGCCAGCAGCAATAAGGGGCAGGGGGAGACCCAGTACTTC; cdr3_aa: CASSNKGQGETQYF
clone_size: .; j_call: TRBJ2-2; d_call: .; v_call: TRBV5-1; cdr3_nt: TGCGCCAGCAGTCCCGACGGGGCGAACACCGGGGAGCTGTTTTTT; cdr3_aa: CASSPDGANTGELFF
clone_size: .; j_call: TRBJ2-7; d_call: .; v_call: TRBV2; cdr3_nt: TGTGCCAGCAAGCCGGACTCCTACGAGCAGTACTTC; cdr3_aa: CASKPDSYEQYF
clone_size: .; j_call: TRBJ2-2; d_call: TRBD1; v_call: TRBV7-2; cdr3_nt: TGTGCCAGCAGCTTACGGACAGGGGGCCCCGGGGAGCTGTTTTTT; cdr3_aa: CASSLRTGGPGELFF
clone_size: few; j_call: TRBJ1-1; d_call: .; v_call: TRBV25-1; cdr3_nt: TGTGCCAGCAGTGAATTGGGAGGGCACACTGAAGCTTTCTTT; cdr3_aa: CASSELGGHTEAFF
clone_size: .; j_call: TRBJ2-7; d_call: TRBD2; v_call: TRBV7-8; cdr3_nt: TGTGCCAGCAGCGAATCTAGCGGGAGGGCGCCGAGCTCCTACGAGCAGTACTTC; cdr3_aa: CASSESSGRAPSSYEQYF
clone_size: .; j_call: TRBJ2-4; d_call: TRBD2; v_call: TRBV6-1; cdr3_nt: TGTGCCAGCAGTGAACTCGGGACTAGCGGGTCTAACATTCAGTACTTC; cdr3_aa: CASSELGTSGSNIQYF
clone_size: .; j_call: TRBJ1-4; d_call: TRBD1; v_call: TRBV5-5; cdr3_nt: TGTGCCAGCAGCTTGGAAGTGACAGGGGGCCATTATGGCGAAAAACTGTTTTTT; cdr3_aa: CASSLEVTGGHYGEKLFF
clone_size: .; j_call: TRBJ1-1; d_call: .; v_call: TRBV25-1; cdr3_nt: TGTGCCAGCAGTGAAGGAACAGGGAGGAGCACTGAAGCTTTCTTT; cdr3_aa: CASSEGTGRSTEAFF
clone_size: .; j_call: TRBJ2-7; d_call: .; v_call: TRBV18; cdr3_nt: TGTGCCAGCTCACCACGTCGGGGTTACGAGCAGTACTTC; cdr3_aa: CASSPRRGYEQYF
clone_size: .; j_call: TRBJ2-3; d_call: .; v_call: TRBV4-1; cdr3_nt: TGCGCCAGCAGCTCTTCGGGCTCCGATACGCAGTATTTT; cdr3_aa: CASSSSGSDTQYF
clone_size: .; j_call: TRBJ1-2; d_call: .; v_call: TRBV28; cdr3_nt: TGTGCCAGCAGTAAAGGACACGCCTTAAACTATGGCTACACCTTC; cdr3_aa: CASSKGHALNYGYTF
clone_size: .; j_call: TRBJ2-3; d_call: .; v_call: TRBV7-9; cdr3_nt: TGTGCCAGCAGCTTATTCTCCCCAGCGGTGGACACAGATACGCAGTATTTT; cdr3_aa: CASSLFSPAVDTDTQYF
clone_size: .; j_call: TRBJ2-4; d_call: .; v_call: TRBV6-6; cdr3_nt: TGTGCCAGCAGCCTCAGAGCGGGTGCGGTTAACATTCAGTACTTC; cdr3_aa: CASSLRAGAVNIQYF
clone_size: few; j_call: TRBJ2-5; d_call: TRBD1; v_call: TRBV15; cdr3_nt: TGTGCCACCAGCAGATTGGGACAGGGACAAGAGACCCAGTACTTC; cdr3_aa: CATSRLGQGQETQYF
clone_size: .; j_call: TRBJ2-7; d_call: .; v_call: TRBV15; cdr3_nt: TGTGCCACCAGCAGAGCCGGACCTTCGGGCGAGCAGTACTTC; cdr3_aa: CATSRAGPSGEQYF
clone_size: .; j_call: TRBJ2-7; d_call: .; v_call: TRBV6-5; cdr3_nt: TGTGCCAGCAGTTACCAGCCTAGCGCATCCTACGAGCAGTACTTC; cdr3_aa: CASSYQPSASYEQYF
clone_size: once; j_call: TRBJ2-3; d_call: TRBD2; v_call: TRBV5-8; cdr3_nt: TGTGCCAGCAGCCGAACTAGCGGGAGCTCAGATACGCAGTATTTT; cdr3_aa: CASSRTSGSSDTQYF